This T cell receptor beta chain was obtained from a study of human T cells and chemical hapten exposure (dated by TCRdb to the early 2020s). Background on the whole study: For sensitization, 2% DPC in acetone was applied to an approximately 2 cm by approximately 2 cm area of upper inner arm skin. Patient blood was sampled pre-sensitization (week 0) and at 2, 6 and about 24 weeks after DPC sensitization. Under 30 alopecia patients gave blood for TCR sequencing at one to four time points (pre-sensitization, 2, 6 and 24 weeks). Peripheral blood TCR repertoire changes were tracked in vivo in alopecia patients during primary and secondary sensitization to the hapten diphenylcyclopropenone (DPC). Throughout the roughly 24-week study period, patients were also given weekly therapeutic DPC doses on the scalp. The libraries were sequenced as a pool, and the TCR yield per sample differed mostly because of small variations in library volumes within the pool. The patient cohort, mostly female, included alopecia areata with under or over 50% scalp involvement, alopecia totalis and alopecia universalis. Patch testing was done on the upper back using Finn chambers containing 0.01% DPC, and results were scored after 6 days according to International Contact Dermatitis Research Group standards.

Taken from cysteine to valine, the CDR3 has 11 residues. CDR3 DNA only is kept here, 33 bases in frame from base 1. The germline ends are 9 bases apart after V is trimmed by 3 bases and J by 6 bases. From a lookup of the germline V gene (reference sequence), CDR1 and CDR2 are DFQATT and SNEGSKA. Broader findings and caveats from the paper: Because all patients had alopecia, a presumed autoimmune disease, the immune response of the patients might differ from that of healthy individuals. The number of TCRs above 1 in 1000 frequency did not change with DPC sensitization; there was no evidence of global repertoire structure alterations. Compared with pre-sensitization or healthy control sets, expanded TCRs formed significantly more large CDR3 similarity clusters, which is consistent with antigen-driven responses. Patch test score correlated positively with the number of PT1 expanded TCRs, reaching significance at thresholds 8, 16 and 32 but not at 4. After repeated subsampling, the strength of the expansion versus patch-test correlation and the threshold at which it became significant changed.

The protocol used for the library was RACE. Sequencer: NextSeq 500. During library preparation, unique molecular identifiers were attached to individual cDNA molecules so that TCRs could be counted quantitatively and reproducibly. From each blood RNA sample, both TCR alpha and TCR beta chains were sequenced. As for the original processing: A median of about 87,000 TCRs per sample was observed, with a range of about 23,224 to 690,600. V, J and CDR3 annotation of the TCR reads was carried out using the Decombinator software suite. For PS versus PT1 abundance plots, all samples were subsampled to the same number of TCRs (28,000). TCRs were defined as expanded if absent before sensitization and observed at least eight times at the 2-week time point. The public reads were run again by TCRdb, first through fastp at Q25 and then through MiXCR, and only productive beta chains were kept. For every CDR3 protein sequence, its rows merge into one entry that carries the most common genes and DNA. Clone size and V and J calls follow TCRdb, not the original study. Across this sample there are 35,000 to 50,000 distinct CDR3 sequences, with more than 9% seen only once. About 5.9% of the sample comes from the top ten.

The time point label corresponds to: pre-sensitization, week 0. Interpreted using the paper, the treatment or condition label stands for: therapeutic diphenylcyclopropenone sensitization with weekly scalp DPC. Blood at each patch-test visit was drawn before the patch test was applied. Patients were considered eligible if aged 18 to 70, diagnosed with alopecia and deemed suitable for DPC therapy, and patients were excluded if pregnant. Total RNA was extracted from unfractionated whole blood collected in Tempus Blood RNA tubes. In this sample, this clonotype turned up many times. This clone's antigen is unknown. No per-base quality is available; no much larger clone lies one base away.

The input for sequencing was whole blood, taken in connection with sensitization to the hapten diphenylcyclopropenone (DPC). The chain joins TRBV20-1 to TRBJ2-7; matching of 6 bases hints at TRBD1 as the D gene. This clonotype was obtained from a man between 25 and 39 years old with alopecia areata. Some clones in this sample may be carry-over from other donors' samples. The DNA is as follows: TGCAGTGCTAGTGGGGGCCCCGAGCAGTACGTC. Its amino acids are CSASGGPEQYV.